This T cell receptor (beta chain) came from a study of blood T cell repertoires in COVID-19. Study-wide context: The analysed material was cDNA or gDNA that came from T cells, B-cell-depleted T cells, or PBMCs.

Authors' data handling: Amplification with reference gene primers provided the estimates of nucleated cell counts. Sequenced by immunoSEQ multiplex PCR; TCRdb stores in-frame clones only, minus some. V, J and clone size derive from that table, while D and trimming were established from the DNA sequence. Of under 300,000 clones listed, about nine tenths are singletons. In terms of age and location, participants ranged from about 18 to 95 years and lived in roughly 22 US areas. The sequencing sample was made of PBMCs or T cells enriched from blood (not recorded which). This TCR derives from a woman in her forties who had recovered from COVID-19.

CDR3 coding DNA: TGTGCCAGCAGAGCAAGCGGGGTTAGCTCCTACGAGCAGTACTTC. Translation gives CASRASGVSSYEQYF. The chain couples TRBV2 to TRBJ2-7; the match to TRBD2 covers 7 bases. This CDR3 is 15 amino acids long. The V segment lost 6 bases and the J segment 0 bases; nucleotides outside the gene matches: 8. Germline CDR1 reads SNHLY; CDR2 reads FYNNEI. Based on the CDR3 plus reference TRBV2 and TRBJ2-7, the full variable domain is EPEVTQTPSHQVTQMGQEVILRCVPISNHLYFYWYRQILGQKVEFLVSFYNNEISEKSEIFDDQFSVERPDGSNFTLKIRSTKLEDSAMYFCASRASGVSSYEQYFGPGTRLTVT.